This T cell receptor beta chain was identified during a study of blood T cells in healthy people across ages. Study as a whole: Using template switching, researchers captured about one barcoded beta molecule for each two T cells.

Germline assignment: CDR1 SGHTA and CDR2 FQGNSA. The CDR3 length is 16 residues. The ends were cut back, 2 bases at V and 0 bases at J, with 8 bases in the middle. Together with a sample-barcoded 5' primer, a J-beta primer mix was included in a second PCR lasting about 7 to 11 cycles. The yield of each sample was at least 3 million CDR3-containing paired-end reads. Via MiXCR, TCRdb re-called the 5' RACE reads, giving one row per CDR3 protein. The data show hundreds of thousands of distinct CDR3 sequences, more than 50% seen once. This clonotype has a handful of counts. Possible read error: a much larger clone is one base away.

Sequenced: blood. This sequence originates from a man aged 35 to 55 in good health. This rearrangement joins TRBV7-2 to TRBJ2-6; D may be TRBD1 (5 bases). CDR3 in amino acids: CASSLRQNSGANVLTF. CDR3 bases: TGTGCCAGCAGCTTAAGACAGAACTCTGGGGCCAACGTCCTGACTTTC. Supplemented by reference TRBV7-2 and TRBJ2-6, the full variable domain reads GAGVSQSPSNKVTEKGKDVELRCDPISGHTALYWYRQSLGQGLEFLIYFQGNSAPDKSGLPSDRFSAERTGGSVSTLTIQRTQQEDSAVYLCASSLRQNSGANVLTFGAGSRLTVL.